This T cell receptor (beta chain) was sequenced in a study of T-cell reconstitution after alpha-beta-depleted transplantation in children. Study results and limitations: Newly produced T cells mostly provided counts and TCRbeta diversity after one year, as hyperexpanded clones declined. Certain patients had high TCRbeta diversity at day 60, and it came from recipient T cells and thymic progenitors that survived. It was reported that alpha-beta T cells came from several hundred expanded graft clones (about two months after transplant).

Molecular barcoding with unique molecular identifiers was used for the TCRbeta library. TCRdb reprocessed the PCR reads via MiXCR and lists one record per CDR3 protein. In the table there are around 270,000 distinct CDR3 sequences, around 7.1% of which are singletons. This clonotype has a count of ten or more. Its antigen remains unknown. This CDR3 has 11 amino acids. The V end lost 6 bases, the J end lost 9 bases, and 9 bases lay between the germline ends. Germline values: CDR1 WSHSY, CDR2 SAAADI. The TCR was taken from a female patient aged 2-9 years who had a stem cell transplant for Fanconi anemia, so the T cells may come from the graft donor. The sequencing here drew on peripheral blood, taken 360 days after TCRalphabeta/CD19-depleted stem cell transplant. The chain employs TRBV10-2 and TRBJ2-1; D gene unclear. The CDR3 sequence: CASSHVGEQFF. CDR3 in DNA: TGCGCCAGCAGCCACGTCGGTGAGCAGTTCTTC.